Each of the 27 T cell receptor beta chains below was sequenced from the same sample in a study of T cells in Graves' hyperthyroidism and ophthalmopathy. TCR beta CDR3 sequences were amplified from RNA transcripts. HTBI primers were employed in a first-round RT-PCR of the TCR CDR3. TCRdb reprocessed the multiplex PCR reads via MiXCR and lists one record per CDR3 protein. The sample lists about 840,000 distinct CDR3 sequences, around 39% occurring once. Sequenced: blood. Receptors originate from a man aged 18 to 35 with Graves' hyperthyroidism.

This clonotype was seen a few times. The chain has TRBV12-3 or TRBV12-4 and TRBJ2-5; a weak D match, TRBD1 (5 bases). V shed 10 bases and J shed 1 base, with 19 bases lying between them. This CDR3 is built from 15 residues. The CDR3 bases are TGTGCCATCCGTTGCAGGGCGATCACCCAAGAGACCCAGTACTTC. Translated, it gives CAIRCRAITQETQYF.

At least ten counts were recorded for this clonotype. The chain couples TRBV5-1 to TRBJ1-1, with unresolved D. The V and J ends lost 3 bases and 8 bases respectively, with 14 bases between them. This CDR3 comprises 13 residues. The germline V gene encodes CDR1 SGHRS and CDR2 YFSETQ. CDR3 loop: CASSSDGGGEAFF. CDR3 bases: TGCGCCAGCAGCTCGGACGGAGGAGGAGAAGCTTTCTTT.

This chain connects TRBV20-1 to TRBJ1-1; maybe TRBD1 (6 bases). The germline V gene encodes CDR1 DFQATT and CDR2 SNEGSKA (reference sequence). V was cut by 3 bases and J by 4 bases, with 12 bases left in between. The CDR3 contains 13 residues. The chain's CDR3 is CSASQTGFTEAFF. In DNA form, the CDR3 reads TGCAGTGCTAGCCAGACAGGATTCACTGAAGCTTTCTTT.

V usage is TRBV29-1 and J usage is TRBJ2-2, with a tentative D call TRBD2 (6 bases). The CDR3 contains 15 residues. Germline V gene data show CDR1 as SQVTM and CDR2 as ANQGSEA. V lost 0 bases and J 6 bases, leaving 14 bases between the germline ends. CDR3 nucleotide sequence: TGCAGCGTTGAAGAGGTTGGAGGGCTTCCCGGGGAGCTGTTTTTT. Amino acids: CSVEEVGGLPGELFF.

V usage is TRBV20-1 and J usage is TRBJ2-2, with TRBD1 matching over 10 bases. Germline V gives CDR1 DFQATT, CDR2 SNEGSKA (reference sequence). Trimming cost V 3 bases and J 6 bases; bases outside gene matches: 7. The CDR3 is made up of 15 amino acids. This CDR3 is CSASKGTGDAGELFF. The CDR3 DNA reads as TGCAGTGCTAGTAAGGGGACAGGGGACGCCGGGGAGCTGTTTTTT.

This chain links TRBV13 with TRBJ2-5, with D uncertain. CDR1 is PRHDT, CDR2 FYEKMQ, per germline (reference sequence). V lost 0 bases to trimming and J lost 0 bases, with 8 bases between them. The length of the CDR3 is 15 residues. The CDR3 is CASSLGLENQETQYF. As DNA, the CDR3 is TGTGCCAGCAGCTTAGGCCTTGAGAACCAAGAGACCCAGTACTTC.

The genes are TRBV2 and TRBJ2-6, with D perhaps TRBD1 (6 bases). The V end was cut by 10 bases, the J end by 0 bases, with 16 bases between. The CDR3 is made up of 16 amino acids. Germline V lookup: CDR1 SNHLY, CDR2 FYNNEI. The CDR3 reads CATPPGANSGANVLTF. DNA for the CDR3: TGTGCCACACCCCCAGGGGCAAACTCTGGGGCCAACGTCCTGACTTTC.

This clonotype was seen ten or more times. This sequence joins TRBV15 and TRBJ1-1, with D perhaps matching TRBD1 (6 bases). Trimming removed 2 bases at V and 1 base at J, with 11 bases between. Germline V CDR1 and CDR2: LNHNV, YYDKDF (reference sequence). The CDR3 is 15 residues long. Written as DNA, the CDR3 is TGTGCCACCAGCAGAAAAGGGGGGGCGAACACTGAAGCTTTCTTT. This codes for CATSRKGGANTEAFF.

This chain uses TRBV29-1 with TRBJ2-2; TRBD1 matches at 9 bases. The CDR3 has 15 amino acids. Germline loops: CDR1 SQVTM, CDR2 ANQGSEA. V shed 6 bases and J 2 bases; nucleotides not matched to a gene: 7. In DNA, the CDR3 is TGCAGCGTGAGGGACAGGGCTGGAAACACCGGGGAGCTGTTTTTT. Its translation is CSVRDRAGNTGELFF.

This clonotype was recorded many times. The chain combines TRBV29-1 with TRBJ2-7; possibly TRBD2 for D (5 bases). The CDR3 totals 14 residues. Per germline, CDR1 SQVTM and CDR2 ANQGSEA. V was pared by 3 bases and J by 1 base, with 13 bases between. CDR3 sequence: CSVESLAGSYEQYF. Written as DNA, the CDR3 is TGCAGCGTTGAGAGTTTGGCGGGTTCCTACGAGCAGTACTTC.

The chain employs TRBV9 and TRBJ1-1, with D unclear. Trimming left V 4 bases short and J 0 bases short, with 13 bases between. This CDR3 is built from 15 residues. Germline V gene lookup returns CDR1 SGDLS and CDR2 YYNGEE. CDR3 bases: TGTGCCAGCAGCCAAGATTCGCCACTGAACACTGAAGCTTTCTTT. This sequence encodes CASSQDSPLNTEAFF.

V usage is TRBV10-3 and J usage is TRBJ1-5, with 10 bases that match TRBD1. This CDR3 is built from 17 residues. Trimming cost V 4 bases and J 0 bases; bases outside gene matches: 6. The germline CDR1 and CDR2 sequences are ENHRY and SYGVKD. The CDR3 DNA follows: TGTGCCATCAGTGGGGCCGGGACAGGGGATAGCAATCAGCCCCAGCATTTT. Protein sequence: CAISGAGTGDSNQPQHF.

The chain is built from TRBV7-2 and TRBJ2-5; D remains unclear. The ends were cut back, 2 bases at V and 5 bases at J, with 12 bases in the middle. This CDR3 is built from 14 residues. The germline gives CDR1 SGHTA, CDR2 FQGNSA. The CDR3 reads CASSLIRPRETQYF. Here the CDR3 DNA reads TGTGCCAGCAGCTTAATCCGGCCCCGGGAGACCCAGTACTTC.

This clonotype was seen at least ten times. The chain recombines TRBV29-1 with TRBJ1-5; D gene unclear. V dropped 5 bases and J dropped 4 bases, with 12 bases sitting between them. CDR3 length equals 13 residues. Germline V lookup: CDR1 SQVTM, CDR2 ANQGSEA. This CDR3 is CSVSMGFNQPQHF. The CDR3 DNA reads as TGCAGCGTTTCTATGGGGTTTAATCAGCCCCAGCATTTT.

The rearrangement uses TRBV9 and TRBJ1-1, with D maybe TRBD1 (6 bases). This CDR3 region has 15 residues. From germline, CDR1 is SGDLS and CDR2 YYNGEE. V lost 3 bases to trimming and J lost 2 bases, with 14 bases between them. CDR3 in DNA: TGTGCCAGCAGCGGTCAGGGGACCATAAACACTGAAGCTTTCTTT. Its translation: CASSGQGTINTEAFF.

This clonotype has a handful of counts. V is TRBV20-1 and J is TRBJ2-5, with 7 bases fitting TRBD1. From germline, CDR1 is DFQATT and CDR2 SNEGSKA (reference sequence). CDR3 length equals 12 residues. V lost 5 bases and J lost 4; bases outside the gene matches: 4. The CDR3 coding sequence is TGCAGTGCTCGACAGGGACGAGAGACCCAGTACTTC. Translating gives CSARQGRETQYF.

This chain uses TRBV7-2 with TRBJ2-2; D unclear. Looked up from germline, CDR1 is SGHTA and CDR2 is FQGNSA. This CDR3 region has 14 residues. The V end was cut by 0 bases, the J end by 5 bases, with 7 bases between. The CDR3 protein is CASSLAPYTGELFF. For the CDR3, the DNA is TGTGCCAGCAGCTTAGCCCCGTATACCGGGGAGCTGTTTTTT.

The chain couples TRBV10-3 to TRBJ1-5, with 10 bases identical to TRBD1. There are 17 residues in the CDR3. With V trimmed by 6 bases and J by 0 bases, 8 bases remained unmatched. Per germline, CDR1 ENHRY and CDR2 SYGVKD. CDR3 in amino acids: CAIRDPGTGDSNQPQHF. As DNA, the CDR3 is TGTGCCATCAGAGATCCCGGGACAGGGGATAGCAATCAGCCCCAGCATTTT.

In its sample, this clonotype was seen many times. The chain couples TRBV29-1 to TRBJ1-1; a possible D gene is TRBD1 (6 bases). The germline V gene encodes CDR1 SQVTM and CDR2 ANQGSEA. V was pared by 3 bases and J by 11 bases, with 13 bases between. This CDR3 spans 11 amino acids. The CDR3: CSVETGTLAFF. DNA of the CDR3: TGCAGCGTTGAGACCGGGACACTGGCTTTCTTT.

V gene TRBV29-1 combines with J gene TRBJ1-3; D possibly corresponds to TRBD1 (5 bases). The germline CDR1 and CDR2 sequences are SQVTM and ANQGSEA. The CDR3 has 15 residues. The ends were cut back, 8 bases at V and 2 bases at J, with 19 bases in the middle. This CDR3 reads CSRGGDQGAGNTIYF. In DNA form, the CDR3 reads TGCAGCCGCGGGGGGGATCAGGGTGCTGGAAACACCATATATTTT.

This clonotype is a singleton in its sample. This sequence joins TRBV19 and TRBJ2-7; D unclear. With 3 bases removed from V and 0 bases from J, the gap between germline ends came to 12 bases. CDR1 and CDR2 (germline): LNHDA, SQIVND (reference sequence). The CDR3 spans 15 residues. The CDR3 here is CASSIIATSSYEQYF. The CDR3 coding sequence is TGTGCCAGTAGTATCATCGCCACCTCCTCCTACGAGCAGTACTTC.

J is TRBJ2-2 and V is TRBV5-6, with TRBD2 matching over 9 bases. The V gene's germline CDR1 is SGHDT and CDR2 YYEEEE. After removal of 3 bases from V and 7 bases from J, the junction contained 7 bases not matched to a gene. The CDR3 loop spans 15 amino acids. CDR3 sequence (DNA): TGTGCCAGCAGCTCGGCGGGGGGGTTCGTCGGGGAGCTGTTTTTT. This translates into CASSSAGGFVGELFF.

In this sample, this clonotype turned up a few times. This chain connects TRBV25-1 to TRBJ2-5; 8 bases line up with TRBD2. Losses at the gene ends were 1 base for V and 7 bases for J; bases not matched to a gene: 8. The CDR3 is 15 amino acids. CDR1 is MGHDK, CDR2 SYGVNS, per germline. The CDR3 protein is CASSEFLAGRGTQYF. CDR3 bases: TGTGCCAGCAGTGAATTCCTAGCGGGCCGGGGGACCCAGTACTTC.

The chain links TRBV7-9 to TRBJ1-1; 7 positions agree with TRBD1. The CDR3 has 15 amino acids. Trimming removed 0 bases from V and 5 bases from J; junction bases left unmatched: 6. Per germline, CDR1 SEHNR and CDR2 FQNEAQ (reference sequence). In DNA, the CDR3 is TGTGCCAGCAGCTTAGCTAACAGGGGAGAGACTGAAGCTTTCTTT. Its translation is CASSLANRGETEAFF.

Points on this clonotype: One junction end disagrees with the germline gene, perhaps due to a read error. This chain connects TRBV2 to TRBJ2-7, with D possibly matching TRBD2 (6 bases). Germline values: CDR1 SNHLY, CDR2 FYNNEI. The CDR3 loop spans 13 amino acids. CDR3 coding DNA: TGTGCCAGCAGTGCAGAGGGAGGTGAAGAGCAGTGCTTC. Translation: CASSAEGGEEQCF.

This clonotype was seen repeatedly, ten times or more. The chain joins TRBV4-1 to TRBJ2-7; D gene uncertain. The V gene's germline CDR1 is MGHRA and CDR2 YSYEKL. This CDR3 is built from 15 residues. V gave up 1 base and J gave up 0 bases, with 10 bases separating them. The CDR3 is CASSQGPELSYEQYF. The CDR3 bases are TGCGCCAGCAGCCAAGGGCCGGAGCTCTCCTACGAGCAGTACTTC.

This clonotype was found a few times. Relative to the germline gene, one junction end is altered; a read error may explain this. The chain has TRBV5-1 and TRBJ1-2; 8 bases align to TRBD1. The CDR3 sequence is 14 residues long. Germline assignment: CDR1 SGHRS and CDR2 YFSETQ. CDR3 sequence (DNA): TGCGCCAGCAGCCCTGGGACAGGAGGGTATGTCTACACCTTC. It codes for CASSPGTGGYVYTF. Drawing the rest from reference TRBV5-1 and TRBJ1-2, the complete variable domain is KAGVTQTPRYLIKTRGQQVTLSCSPISGHRSVSWYQQTPGQGLQFLFEYFSETQRNKGNFPGRFSGRQFSNSRSEMNVSTLELGDSALYLCASSPGTGGYVYTFGSGTRLTVV.